Listed here are 24 T cell receptor beta chains from one sample, sequenced in a study of metastatic and nonmetastatic thyroid tumors. Each patient went into thyroid surgery without having received any treatment. TCRdb re-processed the PCR reads through MiXCR. Of tens of thousands of clones listed, about 16% are singletons. The sequenced sample consisted of blood. These receptors all stem from a male donor with papillary thyroid cancer or a benign thyroid nodule (not recorded which). Some clones in this sample may be carry-over from other donors' samples.

Points on this clone: In the same sample, other DNA sequences code for this CDR3. The chain has TRBV6-1 and TRBJ2-1; D remains ambiguous. CDR1 MNHNS and CDR2 SASEGT come from the germline V gene. Trimming took off 3 bases at V and 7 bases at J, with 19 bases between the two ends. CDR3 length: 16 amino acids. CDR3 in amino acids: CASSEGRPLRANEQFF. The CDR3 nucleotides are TGTGCCAGCAGTGAGGGTCGGCCCCTTAGGGCAAATGAGCAGTTCTTC.

The chain combines TRBV10-1 with TRBJ1-3, with D possibly being TRBD1 (6 bases). The CDR3 is 13 residues long. The germline V gene has CDR1 WNHNN and CDR2 SYGVQD (reference sequence). V was clipped by 6 bases and J by 0 bases, with 6 bases between them. The CDR3 region is CASRDSSGNTIYF. The CDR3 nucleotides read TGCGCCAGCAGGGACAGCTCTGGAAACACCATATATTTT.

This clone was detected many times. The rearrangement joins TRBV9 to TRBJ1-5, with a possible D match to TRBD1 (5 bases). The CDR3 sequence is 15 residues long. The V end was cut by 4 bases, the J end by 7 bases, with 18 bases between. Germline CDR1 SGDLS, CDR2 YYNGEE. The CDR3 region is CASSKWGGDGQPQHF. CDR3 bases: TGTGCCAGCAGCAAATGGGGGGGGGACGGACAGCCCCAGCATTTT.

This clone was recorded at least ten times. This chain connects TRBV3-1 to TRBJ2-2, with a possible D match to TRBD2 (7 bases). Trimming removed 0 bases from V and 6 bases from J, with 14 bases in between. The CDR3 has 16 amino acids. CDR1 and CDR2 (germline): LGHDT, YNNKEL (reference sequence). CDR3 protein: CASSQDRGGIPGELFF. CDR3 nucleotides: TGTGCCAGCAGCCAAGATAGGGGGGGAATCCCCGGGGAGCTGTTTTTT.

A word on this clone: A single base separates this from a much larger clone, so it may be a read error. The rearrangement links TRBV20-1 to TRBJ2-5; 9 bases agree with TRBD1. Trimming removed 3 bases from V and 8 bases from J; junction bases left unmatched: 10. The CDR3 contains 14 residues. CDR1 DFQATT and CDR2 SNEGSKA come from the germline V gene (reference sequence). The CDR3 nucleotides are TGCAGTGCTAGTGGACAGGGGAACGAAAATACCCAGTACTTC. Protein sequence: CSASGQGNENTQYF.

This clone was recorded many times. V and J are TRBV30 and TRBJ1-4, with 8 bases identical to TRBD1. CDR3 length equals 17 residues. With V trimmed by 1 base and J by 5 bases, 12 bases remained unmatched. Germline loops: CDR1 GTSNPN, CDR2 SVGIG (reference sequence). For the CDR3, the DNA is TGTGCCTGGAGTGCTGACAGGGGTCTATCGGGGAATGAAAAACTGTTTTTT. Protein sequence: CAWSADRGLSGNEKLFF.

This clone was picked up many times. The chain is built from TRBV20-1 and TRBJ1-1; 8 nucleotides line up with TRBD1. The CDR3 covers 14 residues. CDR1 is DFQATT, CDR2 SNEGSKA, per germline (reference sequence). V lost 6 bases, J lost 3 bases, and 9 bases stayed unmatched. The CDR3 bases are TGCAGTGCGGACTCAGGGGGCTTGTACACTGAAGCTTTCTTT. Translating it yields CSADSGGLYTEAFF.

The chain couples TRBV18 to TRBJ2-5; D not resolved. CDR1 KGHSH and CDR2 LQKENI come from the germline V gene. The germline V and J ends were trimmed by 2 bases and 5 bases, with 9 bases remaining between them. The CDR3 consists of 13 residues. CDR3 coding DNA: TGTGCCAGCTCACCATTTGGGTCGGAGACCCAGTACTTC. It translates to CASSPFGSETQYF.

J is TRBJ2-7 and V is TRBV12-5; D not certain. This CDR3 spans 17 amino acids. V lost 2 bases and J lost 3, with 20 bases in between. CDR1 and CDR2 from the germline V gene are LGHNT and FRNRAP. CDR3: CASGLPLKAPGFYEQYF. CDR3 in DNA: TGTGCTAGTGGTTTGCCTCTAAAAGCTCCGGGCTTCTACGAGCAGTACTTC.

This clone was detected only a few times. A read error may be the cause here, since a much bigger clone is one base away. Other DNA sequences in this sample translate to the same CDR3. The V and J genes are TRBV10-1 and TRBJ2-1; TRBD2 aligns across 7 bases. Germline-derived CDR1 and CDR2 are WNHNN and SYGVQD (reference sequence). There are 15 residues in the CDR3. The junction had 7 bases not matched to a gene; V was cut back by 3 bases and J by 5 bases. CDR3 DNA: TGCGCCAGCAGTGAAGCGGGGACTCGTAACAATGAGCAGTTCTTC. Translated, it gives CASSEAGTRNNEQFF.

Of note for this clone: A much larger clone lies a single base off, so this may be a read error. V and J are TRBV29-1 and TRBJ1-5; the D is unclear. The CDR3 runs 13 residues. The V and J ends lost 6 bases and 7 bases respectively, with 16 bases between them. Germline lookup yields CDR1 SQVTM and CDR2 ANQGSEA. In nucleotides, the CDR3 is TGCAGCGTGACGGACCAACGGTGGCAGCCCCAGCATTTT. It is translated as CSVTDQRWQPQHF.

The chain carries TRBV5-5 and TRBJ2-2; no definite D call. The CDR3 consists of 14 residues. Germline-derived CDR1 and CDR2 are SGHKS and YYEKEE (reference sequence). V was clipped by 4 bases and J by 6 bases, with 13 bases between them. CDR3 sequence: CASSPVTESGELFF. CDR3 DNA: TGTGCCAGCAGCCCGGTAACTGAGTCCGGGGAGCTGTTTTTT.

This clone was observed many times. This chain joins TRBV6-5 and TRBJ2-5; perhaps TRBD2 as D (7 bases). CDR1 is MNHEY, CDR2 SVGAGI, per germline. The CDR3 is made up of 15 amino acids. V was shortened by 2 bases and J by 1 base, with 11 bases between the two germline ends. This CDR3 is CASSYRGGLQETQYF. For the CDR3, the DNA is TGTGCCAGCAGTTACAGGGGGGGGCTCCAAGAGACCCAGTACTTC.

This clone has a count of ten or more. The V call is TRBV27, the J call TRBJ2-1; a weak D match, TRBD1 (6 bases). The germline V gene encodes CDR1 MNHEY and CDR2 SMNVEV (reference sequence). The CDR3 runs to 16 residues. V lost 4 bases, J lost 9 bases, and 22 bases lay in between. This CDR3 reads CASSSPTRGIMGEQFF. DNA of the CDR3: TGTGCCAGCAGTTCCCCAACTAGGGGGATCATGGGTGAGCAGTTCTTC.

Remarks on this clone: Relative to the germline gene, one junction end is altered; a read error may explain this. Different DNA sequences within this sample yield the same CDR3. This chain joins TRBV2 and TRBJ1-1; 7 bases line up with TRBD1. CDR3 length: 16 residues. Germline CDR1 is SNHLY and CDR2 is FYNNEI. The CDR3 spells CASSGGQFPSNTEAFF. The CDR3 nucleotides are TGTGCCAGCAGTGGGGGACAGTTCCCCTCCAACACTGAAGCCTTCTTT.

In this sample, this clone turned up many times. The genes are TRBV19 and TRBJ1-2; 8 bases agree with TRBD1. The V segment lost 4 bases and the J segment 4 bases; nucleotides outside the gene matches: 8. The CDR3 contains 15 residues. Germline V gene data show CDR1 as LNHDA and CDR2 as SQIVND (reference sequence). This chain's CDR3 is CASSTTDRVSYGYTF. CDR3 nucleotides: TGTGCCAGTAGTACAACGGACAGGGTGAGCTATGGCTACACCTTC.

This rearrangement joins TRBV9 to TRBJ2-3, with 10 nucleotides matching TRBD2. This CDR3 has 15 residues. Trimming at V came to 2 bases and at J to 10 bases, leaving 10 bases not matched to a gene. Germline CDR1 is SGDLS and CDR2 is YYNGEE. In DNA form, the CDR3 reads TGTGCCAGCAGCGTGGGAGCGGGAGGGACAGACGCGCAGTATTTT. Residues: CASSVGAGGTDAQYF.

This clone was found many times. The chain is built from TRBV6-1 and TRBJ2-5; 12 nucleotides align to TRBD2. The V gene end was trimmed by 5 bases and the J gene end by 1 base; junction bases not matched to a gene: 11. The CDR3 spans 18 residues. Germline V CDR1 and CDR2: MNHNS, SASEGT. CDR3 sequence (DNA): TGTGCCAGCAGTCCCAACCTGGCTAGCGGGGGGGTCCAAGAGACCCAGTACTTC. Protein product: CASSPNLASGGVQETQYF.

Ten or more counts support this clone. Other DNA variants within this sample encode the same CDR3. This chain uses TRBV4-3 with TRBJ1-4; D is ambiguous. Trimming cost V 1 base and J 0 bases, with 12 bases left between them. The CDR3 consists of 17 residues. CDR1 and CDR2 (germline): LGHNA, YSLEER. CDR3 nucleotides: TGCGCCAGCAGCCAAGGGCGATCGTGGGCAACTAATGAAAAACTGTTTTTT. Translating gives CASSQGRSWATNEKLFF.

This clone was found many times. This rearrangement joins TRBV6-6 to TRBJ2-2; the match to TRBD2 covers 10 bases. CDR1 and CDR2 from the germline V gene are MNHNY and SVGAGI (reference sequence). V gave up 2 bases and J gave up 4 bases; unmatched junction bases: 4. There are 16 residues in the CDR3. The CDR3 protein is CASSYKSSGGTGELFF. In nucleotides, the CDR3 is TGTGCCAGCAGTTACAAGTCTAGCGGGGGCACCGGGGAGCTGTTTTTT.

This clone has a handful of counts. The rearrangement links TRBV28 to TRBJ1-1, with a tentative D call TRBD1 (6 bases). Germline CDR1 MDHEN, CDR2 SYDVKM. Trimming took off 5 bases at V and 1 base at J, with 8 bases between the two ends. CDR3 length: 13 residues. In nucleotides, the CDR3 is TGTGCCAGCAGTACGGACAGGAACACTGAAGCTTTCTTT. Protein sequence: CASSTDRNTEAFF.

To note about this clone: One end of the junction varies from germline; a read error may be responsible. The J gene is TRBJ1-1, the V gene TRBV9, with D possibly being TRBD1 (5 bases). The CDR3 has 13 amino acids. Germline V gives CDR1 SGDLS, CDR2 YYNGEE. In nucleotides, the CDR3 is TGCGCCAGCAGCTCCCTACGGGGGAGTGGAGCTTTCTTT. Its translation is CASSSLRGSGAFF.

This clone was observed at least ten times. V usage is TRBV4-3 and J usage is TRBJ2-3, with D hard to call. Trimming took 0 bases from V and 1 from J, leaving 14 bases between them. The CDR3 covers 17 residues. Germline CDR1 LGHNA, CDR2 YSLEER. The CDR3: CASSQDLGYTGTDTQYF. The CDR3 DNA is TGCGCCAGCAGCCAAGACCTGGGGTACACGGGCACAGATACGCAGTATTTT.

This clone was detected many times. V usage is TRBV7-3 and J usage is TRBJ2-1; maybe TRBD1 (5 bases). The V and J ends lost 1 base and 1 base respectively, with 8 bases between them. The germline gives CDR1 SGHTA, CDR2 FQGTGA. This CDR3 has 15 residues. CDR3: CASSLIGDSYNEQFF. CDR3 nucleotides: TGTGCCAGCAGCTTAATAGGGGATTCCTACAATGAGCAGTTCTTC.